This TCR beta chain was sequenced during a study of control samples from healthy donors and cancer patients. Assay used: immunoSEQ multiplex PCR; TCRdb lists only in-frame clones, some missing. The data contain about 75,000 clones, around 95% of them seen just once; the ten biggest clones take up 6.2%. Germline V gene lookup returns CDR1 SEHNR and CDR2 FQNEAQ (reference sequence). There are 16 residues in the CDR3. V dropped 4 bases and J dropped 1 base, with 14 bases sitting between them. This TCR came from a woman between 35 and 50 years old in good health. Material: blood. This rearrangement joins TRBV7-9 to TRBJ2-1; D unresolved. For the CDR3, the DNA is TGTGCCAGCAGCTCCCTTAATTTACAGTCCTACAATGAGCAGTTCTTC. Protein product: CASSSLNLQSYNEQFF. The complete variable domain, with remaining parts taken from reference TRBV7-9 and TRBJ2-1, reads DTGVSQNPRHKITKRGQNVTFRCDPISEHNRLYWYRQTLGQGPEFLTYFQNEAQLEKSRLLSDRFSAERPKGSFSTLEIQRTEQGDSAMYLCASSSLNLQSYNEQFFGPGTRLTVL.